This T cell receptor (beta chain) came from a study of long-term antiretroviral therapy in people with HIV. As for this clone: Its antigen is as yet unknown.

Study-level findings and limits: Clones that had undergone expansion before ART dominated the repertoire at all time points. Post-ART samples showed increased diversity that remained below transplant donor control levels. HIV repertoires had narrower CDR3 length ranges than controls.

The CDR3 is made up of 17 amino acids. Trimming took 5 bases from V and 7 from J, leaving 21 bases between them. CDR1 is SEHNR and CDR2 is FQNEAQ in the germline V gene (reference sequence). Version v3.0 of the immunoSEQ assay was performed at survey level. Per sample, sequencing targeted about 40,000-50,000 T-cell genomes. Profiled with immunoSEQ multiplex PCR; TCRdb holds only in-frame clones, not every one. This sample has 15,000 to 20,000 clones, with about 89% found just once. This specimen was unsorted PBMCs, taken 0.6 years after starting antiretroviral therapy. This chain connects TRBV7-9 to TRBJ1-6; D is uncertain. The sequence was collected from a middle-aged woman with HIV. CDR3 in amino acids: CASSPPDVEGNNSPLHF. The CDR3, as DNA: TGTGCCAGCAGCCCGCCTGACGTGGAGGGTAACAATTCACCCCTCCACTTT.